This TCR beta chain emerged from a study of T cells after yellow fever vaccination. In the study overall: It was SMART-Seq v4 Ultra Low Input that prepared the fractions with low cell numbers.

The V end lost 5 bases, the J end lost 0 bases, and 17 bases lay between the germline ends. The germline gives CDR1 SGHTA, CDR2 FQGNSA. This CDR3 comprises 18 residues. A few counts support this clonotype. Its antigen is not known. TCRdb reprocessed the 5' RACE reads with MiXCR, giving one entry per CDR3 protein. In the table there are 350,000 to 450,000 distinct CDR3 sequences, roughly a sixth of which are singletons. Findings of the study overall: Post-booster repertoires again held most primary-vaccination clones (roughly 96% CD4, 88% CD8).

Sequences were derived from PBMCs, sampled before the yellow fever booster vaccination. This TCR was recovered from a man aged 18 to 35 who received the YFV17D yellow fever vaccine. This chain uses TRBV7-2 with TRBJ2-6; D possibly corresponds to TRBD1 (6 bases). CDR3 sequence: CASSLTGPGSSGANVLTF. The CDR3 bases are TGTGCCAGCAGCCTGACAGGTCCGGGGAGCTCTGGGGCCAACGTCCTGACTTTC.